Listed below are T cell receptor beta chains from one sample, sequenced in a study of T-cell memory formation after mild COVID-19. A single record per CDR3 protein comes from TCRdb applying MiXCR to the 5' RACE reads. The sample lists about 150,000 distinct CDR3 sequences, roughly 6.2% occurring once. Sequencing was performed on PBMCs or a T cell subset sorted from them (not recorded which). The source of these receptors is an adult woman who had mild COVID-19 (a few samples of this study predate the infection). Cell type and time point are not known. Both conserved end residues are part of each CDR3. The D gene is left open where the match is weak. Only part of the rows carry a size: once, few, many, or a class if the clone is expanded.

v_call	d_call	clone_size	j_call	cdr3_aa	cdr3_nt
TRBV5-1	-	-	TRBJ2-3	CASSLWEDTQYF	TGCGCCAGCAGCTTGTGGGAGGATACGCAGTATTTT
TRBV5-1	TRBD1	few	TRBJ1-2	CASSPRTGTNYGYTF	TGCGCCAGCAGCCCCCGGACAGGGACTAACTATGGCTACACCTTC
TRBV6-5	TRBD1	many	TRBJ2-1	CASSYSRQGNNEQFF	TGTGCCAGCAGTTACTCGAGACAGGGTAACAATGAGCAGTTCTTC
TRBV20-1	TRBD2	few	TRBJ2-2	CSASGGARSNTGELFF	TGCAGTGCTAGCGGGGGGGCGCGATCGAACACCGGGGAGCTGTTTTTT
TRBV9	TRBD1	few	TRBJ2-7	CASSVGGQGGTYEQYF	TGTGCCAGCAGCGTAGGGGGACAGGGAGGCACCTACGAGCAGTACTTC
TRBV12-3/TRBV12-4	TRBD2	many	TRBJ2-1	CASRSPGGSGNEQFF	TGTGCCAGCAGGAGCCCGGGGGGGTCGGGGAATGAGCAGTTCTTC
TRBV7-8	-	many	TRBJ1-4	CASSLPQEGRGKLFF	TGTGCCAGCAGCTTACCCCAGGAGGGCCGTGGAAAACTGTTTTTT
TRBV14	-	many	TRBJ2-3	CASSLYGGGGTDTQYF	TGTGCCAGCAGCCTCTACGGGGGAGGTGGAACAGATACGCAGTATTTT
TRBV20-1	-	few	TRBJ2-2	CSAPTGAVGELFF	TGCAGTGCGCCGACAGGAGCTGTCGGGGAGCTGTTTTTT
TRBV5-1	TRBD2	few	TRBJ2-1	CASSLGGLADHEQFF	TGCGCCAGCAGCTTGGGGGGACTAGCGGATCATGAGCAGTTCTTC
TRBV28	-	many	TRBJ2-7	CASSLNLQEQYF	TGTGCCAGCAGTCTCAATCTTCAGGAGCAGTACTTC
TRBV2	TRBD2	medium-sized	TRBJ2-1	CASSDGTSGYNEQFF	TGTGCCAGCAGCGACGGGACTAGCGGCTACAATGAGCAGTTCTTC
TRBV4-1	TRBD2	many	TRBJ2-1	CASSRQVAGGSYNEQFF	TGCGCCAGCAGCCGACAAGTAGCGGGGGGCTCCTACAATGAGCAGTTCTTC
TRBV5-1	-	few	TRBJ1-4	CASSLGAGSSEKLFF	TGCGCCAGCAGCTTGGGTGCAGGGTCGAGTGAAAAACTGTTTTTT
TRBV10-3	-	few	TRBJ2-7	CAISGGLYHEQYF	TGTGCCATCAGTGGAGGACTATACCACGAGCAGTACTTC
TRBV14	TRBD2	few	TRBJ2-3	CASSRSAGGPGNTQYF	TGTGCCAGCAGCCGGTCTGCGGGAGGGCCCGGGAATACGCAGTATTTT
TRBV3-1	-	-	TRBJ2-1	CASSQSNNEQFF	TGTGCCAGCAGCCAATCGAACAATGAGCAGTTCTTC
TRBV7-9	-	few	TRBJ1-1	CASSSLGKGVEAFF	TGTGCCAGCAGCTCCCTCGGGAAGGGGGTTGAAGCTTTCTTT
TRBV7-9	-	-	TRBJ2-7	CASSSRGGPYEQYF	TGTGCCAGCAGCTCAAGGGGGGGACCCTACGAGCAGTACTTC
TRBV5-1	-	-	TRBJ2-1	CASSLPQRASYNEQFF	TGCGCCAGCAGCTTACCCCAGCGGGCCTCCTACAATGAGCAGTTCTTC
TRBV5-1	-	many	TRBJ2-6	CASSLTPGSGANVLTF	TGCGCCAGCTCCTTAACTCCGGGCTCTGGGGCCAACGTCCTGACTTTC
TRBV12-3/TRBV12-4	-	few	TRBJ1-1	CASTQEGGIDGEAFF	TGTGCCAGCACTCAGGAAGGGGGGATTGATGGTGAAGCTTTCTTT
TRBV7-2	-	many	TRBJ1-1	CASSFDSRQAFF	TGTGCCAGCAGTTTCGACAGCCGCCAAGCTTTCTTT
TRBV18	-	-	TRBJ1-1	CASSPPFVGTVNTEAFF	TGTGCCAGCTCACCACCTTTCGTTGGGACGGTGAACACTGAAGCTTTCTTT
TRBV20-1	TRBD2	few	TRBJ2-7	CSAGTSGSYEQYF	TGCAGTGCTGGGACTAGCGGATCCTACGAGCAGTACTTC
TRBV6-2/TRBV6-3	TRBD1	few	TRBJ2-3	CASRLDRGFADTQYF	TGTGCCAGCAGGCTCGACAGGGGATTCGCAGATACGCAGTATTTT
TRBV7-2	-	many	TRBJ1-3	CASSLLQGSYGNTIYF	TGTGCCAGCAGCTTGTTACAGGGTTCTTATGGAAACACCATATATTTT
TRBV5-1	TRBD2	many	TRBJ2-1	CASSPAGIAGSFNEQFF	TGCGCCAGCAGCCCGGCTGGGATAGCGGGGTCTTTCAATGAGCAGTTCTTC
TRBV4-1	TRBD1	many	TRBJ2-4	CASSQGQGGDIQYF	TGCGCCAGCAGCCAGGGACAGGGAGGAGACATTCAGTACTTC
TRBV5-1	TRBD1	-	TRBJ1-5	CASQGAPGGNQPQHF	TGCGCCAGCCAGGGGGCTCCAGGAGGCAATCAGCCCCAGCATTTT
TRBV29-1	-	many	TRBJ1-1	CSAGPKQVLNTEAFF	TGCAGCGCTGGGCCTAAACAGGTTTTGAACACTGAAGCTTTCTTT
TRBV20-1	-	-	TRBJ1-2	CSASMGGAPSVQGYTF	TGCAGTGCTAGTATGGGGGGGGCGCCCAGTGTCCAGGGCTACACCTTC
TRBV5-1	-	many	TRBJ2-1	CASSPLSQLLEQFF	TGCGCCAGCAGCCCACTGTCCCAGCTTCTTGAGCAGTTCTTC
TRBV3-1	TRBD1	few	TRBJ1-2	CASSQTGTGEFGVYTF	TGTGCCAGCAGCCAGACAGGGACAGGGGAGTTTGGGGTCTACACCTTC
TRBV5-5	TRBD1	-	TRBJ1-6	CASSPSGTGNSPLHF	TGTGCCAGCAGCCCCTCCGGGACAGGGAATTCACCCCTCCACTTT
TRBV6-6	TRBD1	-	TRBJ1-1	CASSSPGQGVYTEAFF	TGTGCCAGCAGTTCTCCGGGACAGGGGGTATACACTGAAGCTTTCTTT
TRBV29-1	-	many	TRBJ1-1	CSVGQVNTEAFF	TGCAGCGTGGGACAAGTGAACACTGAAGCTTTCTTT
TRBV9	TRBD2	-	TRBJ2-3	CASSVAAGGTDTQYF	TGTGCCAGCAGCGTAGCGGCGGGGGGAACAGATACGCAGTATTTT
TRBV5-1	-	few	TRBJ1-4	CASSSLGEGNEKLFF	TGCGCCAGCAGCTCCTTGGGGGAGGGAAATGAAAAACTGTTTTTT
TRBV5-1	TRBD2	few	TRBJ2-3	CASSLNTGGGDTQYF	TGCGCCAGCAGCTTGAATACGGGAGGGGGTGATACGCAGTATTTT
TRBV12-3/TRBV12-4	TRBD2	many	TRBJ2-5	CASSSIQLAKETQYF	TGTGCCAGCAGTTCCATCCAACTAGCGAAGGAGACCCAGTACTTC
TRBV7-2	TRBD2	many	TRBJ2-1	CASSPRSAGADEQFF	TGTGCCAGCAGCCCCCGGTCAGCGGGAGCGGATGAGCAGTTCTTC
TRBV15	TRBD2	many	TRBJ2-1	CATARAGGPGNEQFF	TGTGCCACCGCCCGAGCGGGGGGGCCTGGGAATGAGCAGTTCTTC
TRBV12-3/TRBV12-4	-	many	TRBJ2-3	CASNTQSTDTQYF	TGTGCCAGCAACACACAGAGCACAGATACGCAGTATTTT
TRBV19	TRBD2	many	TRBJ2-7	CASSPAAGESYEQYF	TGTGCCAGTAGCCCGGCCGCGGGAGAATCCTACGAGCAGTACTTC
TRBV24-1	-	-	TRBJ1-1	CATSVVGSSEAFF	TGTGCCACCAGTGTGGTGGGTTCTTCTGAAGCTTTCTTT
TRBV11-2	-	few	TRBJ2-7	CASSLGNNYEQYF	TGTGCCAGCAGCCTCGGGAATAACTACGAGCAGTACTTC
TRBV7-2	-	-	TRBJ1-4	CASSWGQLATNEKLFF	TGTGCCAGCAGCTGGGGGCAGCTTGCAACTAATGAAAAACTGTTTTTT
TRBV5-5	TRBD1	few	TRBJ1-5	CASEEGQGKNQPQHF	TGTGCCAGCGAGGAGGGACAGGGGAAGAATCAGCCCCAGCATTTT
TRBV5-6	TRBD1	few	TRBJ2-7	CASSTGTGSHEQYF	TGTGCCAGCAGCACCGGGACAGGGAGCCACGAGCAGTACTTC
TRBV6-5	TRBD2	many	TRBJ2-7	CASSYWGGEYEQYF	TGTGCCAGCAGTTACTGGGGGGGTGAATACGAGCAGTACTTC
TRBV20-1	-	many	TRBJ1-1	CSARGQNTEAFF	TGCAGTGCTAGGGGACAGAACACTGAAGCTTTCTTT